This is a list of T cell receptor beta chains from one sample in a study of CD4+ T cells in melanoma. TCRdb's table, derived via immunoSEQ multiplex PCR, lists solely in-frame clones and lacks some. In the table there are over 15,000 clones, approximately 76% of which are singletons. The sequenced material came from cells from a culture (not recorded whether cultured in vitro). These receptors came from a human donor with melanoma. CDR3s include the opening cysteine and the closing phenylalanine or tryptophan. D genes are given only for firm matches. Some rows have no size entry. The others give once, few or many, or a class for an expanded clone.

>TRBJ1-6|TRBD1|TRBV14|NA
TGTGCCAGCAGCCCGGACAGGGGCCCCATTCCCCATAATTCACCCCTCCACTTT
CASSPDRGPIPHNSPLHF
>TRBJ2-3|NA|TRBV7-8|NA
TGTGCCAGCAGCCGAATCCACACAGATACGCAGTATTTT
CASSRIHTDTQYF
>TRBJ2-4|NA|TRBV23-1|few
TGCGCCAGCAGTCAATCCGCCCTAATAGCCAAAAACATTCAGTACTTC
CASSQSALIAKNIQYF
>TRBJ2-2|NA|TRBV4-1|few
TGCGCCAGCAGCCAGGCCGGGGATATCGGGGAGCTGTTTTTT
CASSQAGDIGELFF
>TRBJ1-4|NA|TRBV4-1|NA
TGCGCCAGCAGCCAAGACCAGGGAAGAGGGGCTAATGAAAAACTGTTTTTT
CASSQDQGRGANEKLFF
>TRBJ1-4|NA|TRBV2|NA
TGTGCCAGCAAGAAGAATCAGGTGCGCAATGAAAAACTGTTTTTT
CASKKNQVRNEKLFF
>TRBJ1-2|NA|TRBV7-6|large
TGTGCCAGCAGCCCGGAACTGACAGGTCTCGCTTCTGGCTACACCTTC
CASSPELTGLASGYTF
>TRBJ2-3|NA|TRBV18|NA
TGTGCCAGCTCACCCTCCTCTAGCACAGATACGCAGTATTTT
CASSPSSSTDTQYF
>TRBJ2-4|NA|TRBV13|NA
TGTGCCAGCAGCTTAGGCCCCCAGGGTCGGATAGCCAAAAACATTCAGTACTTC
CASSLGPQGRIAKNIQYF
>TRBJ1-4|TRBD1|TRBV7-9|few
TGTGCCAGCAGCCTGACAGGGAGCAGGCTCGAAAAACTGTTTTTT
CASSLTGSRLEKLFF
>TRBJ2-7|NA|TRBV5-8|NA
TGTGCCAGCAGCTTGGGGGGGCAAATTTACGAGCAGTACTTC
CASSLGGQIYEQYF
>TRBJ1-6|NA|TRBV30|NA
TGTGCCTGGACCAGGACCAATTCACCCCTCCACTTT
CAWTRTNSPLHF
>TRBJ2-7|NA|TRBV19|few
TGTGCCAGTAGCCAAGCCACGGGAGCTAAACCCTACGAGCAGTACTTC
CASSQATGAKPYEQYF
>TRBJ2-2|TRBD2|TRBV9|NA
TGTGCCAGCAGCCCCAGGACTAGCCTCGCCGGGGAGCTGTTTTTT
CASSPRTSLAGELFF
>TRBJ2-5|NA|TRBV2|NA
TGTGCCAGCAGTGAGAGGTCCCGGGAGGAGACCCAGTACTTC
CASSERSREETQYF
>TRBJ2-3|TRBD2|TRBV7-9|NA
TGTGCCAGCAGCTCCATTCAGGGGTTAGCGGGGGGAAGCACAGATACGCAGTATTTT
CASSSIQGLAGGSTDTQYF